A single sample is the source of the 27 T cell receptor beta chains below, sequenced in a study of T-cell memory formation after mild COVID-19 (dated by TCRdb to about 2021). Libraries were made using 5' RACE. TCRdb names Illumina NovaSeq 6000 as the instrument used. TCRdb cleaned the public reads at Q25 with fastp, built clones with MiXCR and kept in-frame beta chains. CDR3 protein duplicates are merged, each entry listing the most common genes and DNA. This sample comprises hundreds of thousands of distinct CDR3 sequences, about 15% of them detected only once. Under 25% of the sample belongs to the ten largest clones. Sequenced sample: PBMCs or a T cell subset sorted from them (not recorded which). Receptor source: a man between 18 and 35 years old who had mild COVID-19 (a few samples of this study predate the infection). The sample titles of this study are shuffled in the database, so cell type and time point are left out; the donor was told from shared clones.

The rearrangement uses TRBV2 and TRBJ2-2; D gene unclear. Germline V gene lookup returns CDR1 SNHLY and CDR2 FYNNEI. Trimming removed 4 bases at V and 7 bases at J, with 4 bases between. CDR3 size: 11 residues. In nucleotides, the CDR3 is TGTGCCAGCAGTGCCCGCGGGGAGCTGTTTTTT. Amino acid sequence: CASSARGELFF.

This clonotype was counted at least ten times. Here the CDR3 reads CASISTASETQYF. The CDR3 coding sequence is TGTGCCAGCATCTCGACAGCTTCGGAGACCCAGTACTTC. The V call is TRBV6-5, the J call TRBJ2-5; TRBD1 might be the D (5 bases). Germline CDR1 and CDR2: MNHEY and SVGAGI. This CDR3 has 13 residues. V was clipped by 7 bases and J by 5 bases, with 14 bases between them.

This rearrangement joins TRBV4-3 to TRBJ1-2, with no clear D. The length of the CDR3 is 14 residues. Trimming removed 1 base at V and 2 bases at J, with 8 bases between. Germline-derived CDR1 and CDR2 are LGHNA and YSLEER. The CDR3 here is CASSQAGGNYGYTF. The CDR3 DNA sequence: TGCGCCAGCAGCCAAGCTGGAGGGAACTATGGCTACACCTTC.

V is TRBV28 and J is TRBJ2-1; D is possibly TRBD1 (5 bases). The CDR3 totals 13 residues. Germline CDR1 and CDR2: MDHEN and SYDVKM. Trimming pared 3 bases from V and 8 bases from J, leaving 11 bases between. The CDR3: CASSFLGVYEQFF. CDR3 nucleotides: TGTGCCAGCAGTTTTTTAGGGGTGTATGAGCAGTTCTTC.

This clonotype was detected a few times. V gene TRBV3-1 combines with J gene TRBJ2-1; possibly TRBD2 for D (5 bases). The germline V and J ends were trimmed by 5 bases and 10 bases, with 15 bases remaining between them. This CDR3 has 13 amino acids. The germline CDR1 and CDR2 sequences are LGHDT and YNNKEL (reference sequence). The CDR3 nucleotides read TGTGCCAGCAGCGAAACTAGTCCTGGGGAGCAGTTCTTC. The encoded protein is CASSETSPGEQFF.

The sample holds a few counts of this clonotype. This rearrangement joins TRBV3-1 to TRBJ1-4; D ambiguous. The CDR3 length is 14 residues. Germline-derived CDR1 and CDR2 are LGHDT and YNNKEL (reference sequence). Deletions cut 4 bases from V and 1 base from J, with 7 bases between. For the CDR3, the DNA is TGTGCCAGCAGCCCAGTTGGAACTAATGAAAAACTGTTTTTT. It codes for CASSPVGTNEKLFF.

There are a few counts of this clonotype. J is TRBJ2-3 and V is TRBV9; TRBD2 matches at 12 bases. Germline CDR1 is SGDLS and CDR2 is YYNGEE. The trim removed 4 bases at V and 0 bases at J, leaving 15 bases unmatched. CDR3 size: 20 residues. In DNA, the CDR3 is TGTGCCAGCAGCCTCGGGACTAGCGGGTACACACTACGAAGCACAGATACGCAGTATTTT. Protein product: CASSLGTSGYTLRSTDTQYF. Full variable domain (missing parts from reference TRBV9 and TRBJ2-3): DSGVTQTPKHLITATGQRVTLRCSPRSGDLSVYWYQQSLDQGLQFLIQYYNGEERAKGNILERFSAQQFPDLHSELNLSSLELGDSALYFCASSLGTSGYTLRSTDTQYFGPGTRLTVL.

This clonotype turned up a few times. V and J are TRBV14 and TRBJ1-1; D might be TRBD1 (5 bases). The CDR3 has 14 amino acids. Germline V gives CDR1 SGHDN, CDR2 FVKESK. The ends were cut back, 4 bases at V and 7 bases at J, with 16 bases in the middle. The DNA of the CDR3 is TGTGCCAGCAGCCCCTCTGTCCGGGGCGTTGAAGCTTTCTTT. This gives the protein CASSPSVRGVEAFF.

This clonotype turned up a few times. This chain connects TRBV7-9 to TRBJ1-2, with D tentatively TRBD1 (5 bases). Trimming stripped 5 bases from V and 3 bases from J, with 16 bases between. Germline V lookup: CDR1 SEHNR, CDR2 FQNEAQ (reference sequence). CDR3 length: 15 residues. CDR3 coding DNA: TGTGCCAGCAGCCCGCCGCAGGGAGGGTACTATGGCTACACCTTC. Amino acids: CASSPPQGGYYGYTF.

This clonotype was seen at least ten times. The V and J genes are TRBV7-2 and TRBJ2-3, with D possibly TRBD1 on 6 matching bases. The CDR3 spans 16 residues. From germline, CDR1 is SGHTA and CDR2 FQGNSA. The germline V and J ends were trimmed by 5 bases and 1 base, with 16 bases remaining between them. The CDR3 loop is CASSQVNAGGTDTQYF. The CDR3 DNA reads TGTGCCAGCAGCCAAGTCAATGCAGGGGGCACAGATACGCAGTATTTT.

This clonotype was seen a few times. The chain joins TRBV29-1 to TRBJ2-3; D possibly corresponds to TRBD2 (6 bases). Looked up from germline, CDR1 is SQVTM and CDR2 is ANQGSEA. V lost 5 bases and J 0 bases, leaving 12 bases between the germline ends. This CDR3 region has 14 residues. CDR3 DNA sequence: TGCAGCGTTATAGCGGAATCAAGCACAGATACGCAGTATTTT. This encodes CSVIAESSTDTQYF.

CDR3 protein: CATLGQANYGYTF. The CDR3 nucleotides read TGTGCCACCCTCGGACAGGCTAACTATGGCTACACCTTC. The chain is built from TRBV6-1 and TRBJ1-2; 7 bases fit TRBD1. With V trimmed by 10 bases and J by 0 bases, 5 bases remained unmatched. The germline V gene has CDR1 MNHNS and CDR2 SASEGT. The CDR3 runs 13 residues.

The V and J genes are TRBV5-1 and TRBJ2-3; D ambiguous. Germline CDR1 is SGHRS and CDR2 is YFSETQ. The CDR3 loop spans 12 amino acids. V dropped 2 bases and J dropped 6 bases, with 7 bases sitting between them. DNA of the CDR3: TGCGCCAGCAGCTTTGAAAAGGATACGCAGTATTTT. This translates into CASSFEKDTQYF.

There are a few counts of this clonotype. The chain employs TRBV7-9 and TRBJ2-5, with unresolved D. Between the trimmed V and J ends, which lost 5 bases and 1 base, there was a span of 11 bases. CDR1 and CDR2 from the germline V gene are SEHNR and FQNEAQ (reference sequence). The CDR3 is made up of 14 amino acids. The CDR3 reads CASSLALRQETQYF. CDR3 DNA: TGTGCCAGCAGCCTGGCTCTGCGCCAAGAGACCCAGTACTTC.

This clonotype has at least ten counts. The chain uses TRBV7-3 and TRBJ2-1, with 8 bases fitting TRBD2. The germline V gene has CDR1 SGHTA and CDR2 FQGTGA. The CDR3 loop spans 18 amino acids. With 3 bases clipped from V and 9 bases from J, the junction kept 19 bases outside the gene matches. CDR3 sequence: CASSLGGTSFSSTGEQFF. In DNA, the CDR3 is TGTGCCAGCAGCTTGGGAGGGACTAGTTTCTCCTCAACTGGTGAGCAGTTCTTC.

The gene calls are TRBV7-3 and TRBJ2-7, with TRBD2 matching 9 bases. The germline V gene encodes CDR1 SGHTA and CDR2 FQGTGA. The CDR3 is made up of 16 amino acids. V dropped 0 bases and J dropped 3; count of bases not matched to a gene: 6. The DNA for the CDR3 is TGTGCCAGCAGCTTAACTGGTTCTAGCGGGGTCTACGAGCAGTACTTC. It yields the protein CASSLTGSSGVYEQYF.

This sequence joins TRBV7-2 and TRBJ2-1, with 11 bases lining up with TRBD2. CDR1 SGHTA and CDR2 FQGNSA come from the germline V gene. The CDR3 is 17 residues long. V shed 4 bases and J 4 bases; nucleotides not matched to a gene: 9. The CDR3 DNA is TGTGCCAGCAGCTCACCTTCGGGGACTAGCGGATACAATGAGCAGTTCTTC. It codes for CASSSPSGTSGYNEQFF.

This clonotype was detected only a few times. V and J are TRBV7-8 and TRBJ2-7; the D is unclear. The CDR3 has 10 residues. In germline, CDR1 is SGHVS, CDR2 FQNEAQ. The CDR3 DNA sequence: TGTGCCAGCAGCTTAGGGCAGCCCCCCGTC. The encoded protein is CASSLGQPPV.

This clonotype was seen ten or more times. The J gene is TRBJ2-7, the V gene TRBV9; 7 nucleotides align to TRBD1. Germline trimming cut 3 bases from V and 6 bases from J; bases unmatched to any gene: 6. CDR3 length: 13 residues. CDR1 SGDLS and CDR2 YYNGEE come from the germline V gene. The CDR3 bases are TGTGCCAGCAGCGCAGAGGGACAGCGCGAGCAGTACTTC. Its protein product is CASSAEGQREQYF.

This clonotype was seen more than once but under ten times. This rearrangement joins TRBV27 to TRBJ2-5; tentatively, D is TRBD1 (5 bases). This CDR3 is built from 12 residues. Trimming removed 8 bases from V and 4 bases from J, with 11 bases in between. The germline V gene encodes CDR1 MNHEY and CDR2 SMNVEV (reference sequence). This CDR3 reads CASQGVGETQYF. The DNA for the CDR3 is TGTGCCAGCCAAGGGGTAGGAGAGACCCAGTACTTC.

The chain employs TRBV15 and TRBJ1-6; D unclear. The V gene's germline CDR1 is LNHNV and CDR2 YYDKDF (reference sequence). V lost 4 bases to trimming and J lost 4 bases, with 5 bases between them. This CDR3 contains 13 residues. Written as DNA, the CDR3 is TGTGCCACCAGCAACGGATATAATTCACCCCTCCACTTT. It yields the protein CATSNGYNSPLHF.

The CDR3 reads CSAREQAGGTEAFF. The CDR3 DNA reads TGCAGTGCTAGAGAACAGGCAGGGGGAACTGAAGCTTTCTTT. V is TRBV20-1 and J is TRBJ1-1; 7 bases are shared with TRBD1. CDR1 and CDR2 (germline): DFQATT, SNEGSKA (reference sequence). The CDR3 is 14 residues long. The V and J ends lost 0 bases and 5 bases, in that order; junction bases with no gene match: 6.

This clonotype was counted only a few times. The V and J genes are TRBV28 and TRBJ2-1; 13 bases fit TRBD2. This CDR3 comprises 17 residues. With 5 bases clipped from V and 4 bases from J, the junction kept 8 bases outside the gene matches. Germline-derived CDR1 and CDR2 are MDHEN and SYDVKM. DNA of the CDR3: TGTGCCAGCAGTCCTTCGGGACTAGCGGGGTCGTACAATGAGCAGTTCTTC. It is translated as CASSPSGLAGSYNEQFF.

The gene calls are TRBV29-1 and TRBJ2-3; D perhaps matches TRBD2 (5 bases). Germline lookup yields CDR1 SQVTM and CDR2 ANQGSEA. V was cut by 7 bases and J by 0 bases, with 5 bases left in between. This CDR3 has 11 residues. The CDR3 spells CSGTSTDTQYF. The CDR3 DNA follows: TGCAGCGGGACTAGCACAGATACGCAGTATTTT.

Only a few counts were recorded for this clonotype. The chain couples TRBV23-1 to TRBJ2-7; 8 bases map to TRBD1. TRBV23-1 falls under the ORF class, with uncertain function. The CDR3 runs 13 residues. Trimming at V came to 10 bases and at J to 4 bases, leaving 9 bases not matched to a gene. This chain's CDR3 is CAIFDRGRYEQYV. CDR3 nucleotide sequence: TGCGCCATCTTCGACAGGGGACGGTACGAGCAGTACGTC.

There are many counts of this clonotype. CDR3: CASSLGTAGNEQFF. The CDR3 DNA reads TGCGCCAGCAGCCTAGGGACAGCCGGCAATGAGCAGTTCTTC. This rearrangement joins TRBV5-1 to TRBJ2-1; 7 bases agree with TRBD1. The ends lost 4 bases at V and 6 bases at J; junction bases unmatched: 7. Germline CDR1 SGHRS, CDR2 YFSETQ. CDR3 length: 14 residues.

The chain recombines TRBV12-3 or TRBV12-4 with TRBJ2-5, with D possibly being TRBD1 (6 bases). Trimming pared 7 bases from V and 5 bases from J, leaving 20 bases between. The CDR3 sequence is 15 residues long. The CDR3 DNA sequence: TGTGCCAGCACCCTAAAGGGTGGGGGCACGGAGACCCAGTACTTC. This gives the protein CASTLKGGGTETQYF.